This T cell receptor beta chain was captured by sequencing in a study of T-cell memory formation after mild COVID-19. Whole-study results and caveats: Several responding clones turned up in pre-infection memory, indicating that cross-reactive memory may have taken part. A second wave of clones peaked on day 37, and their SARS-CoV-2 specificity went unconfirmed. Among CD4+ contracting clones, most were CM and EM, and CD8+ ones EMRA.

This clonotype was observed at least ten times. Its antigen is as yet unknown. Employing constant-segment primers, 5'RACE generated TCR alpha and TCR beta cDNA libraries bearing sample barcodes and UMIs. TCRdb passed the 5' RACE reads through MiXCR, listing each CDR3 protein once. The sample lists fewer than 250,000 distinct CDR3 sequences, around 30% occurring once. CDR1 and CDR2 (germline): SGHTA, FQGNSA. V shed 0 bases and J shed 6 bases, with 21 bases lying between them. The CDR3 contains 18 residues. This sequence joins TRBV7-2 and TRBJ2-1; D call uncertain. Specimen: PBMCs or a T cell subset sorted from them (not recorded which). The TCR was taken from an adult woman who had mild COVID-19 (a few samples of this study predate the infection). Cell type and time point are not known. CDR3 region: CASSLAPFSNPPGNEQFF. As DNA, the CDR3 is TGTGCCAGCAGCTTAGCTCCGTTTAGCAACCCCCCGGGCAATGAGCAGTTCTTC.